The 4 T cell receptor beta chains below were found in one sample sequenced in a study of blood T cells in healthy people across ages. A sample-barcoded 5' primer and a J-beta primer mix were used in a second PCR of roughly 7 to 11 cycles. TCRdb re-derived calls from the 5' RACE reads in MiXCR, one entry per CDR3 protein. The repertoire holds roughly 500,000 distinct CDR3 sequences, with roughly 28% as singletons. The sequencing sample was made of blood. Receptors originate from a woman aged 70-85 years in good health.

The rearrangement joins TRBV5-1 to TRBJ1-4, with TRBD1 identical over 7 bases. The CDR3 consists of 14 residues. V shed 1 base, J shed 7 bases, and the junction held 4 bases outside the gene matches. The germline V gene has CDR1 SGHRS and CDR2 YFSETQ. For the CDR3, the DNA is TGCGCCAGCAGCTTGTCGACAGGGACTGAAAAACTGTTTTTT. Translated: CASSLSTGTEKLFF. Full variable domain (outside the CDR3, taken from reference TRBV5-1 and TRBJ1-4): KAGVTQTPRYLIKTRGQQVTLSCSPISGHRSVSWYQQTPGQGLQFLFEYFSETQRNKGNFPGRFSGRQFSNSRSEMNVSTLELGDSALYLCASSLSTGTEKLFFGSGTQLSVL.

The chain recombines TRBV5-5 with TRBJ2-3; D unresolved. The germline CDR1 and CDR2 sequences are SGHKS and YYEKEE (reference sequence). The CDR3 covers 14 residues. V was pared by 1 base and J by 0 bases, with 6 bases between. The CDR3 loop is CASSLSSSTDTQYF. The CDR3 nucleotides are TGTGCCAGCAGCTTGAGTTCTAGCACAGATACGCAGTATTTT.

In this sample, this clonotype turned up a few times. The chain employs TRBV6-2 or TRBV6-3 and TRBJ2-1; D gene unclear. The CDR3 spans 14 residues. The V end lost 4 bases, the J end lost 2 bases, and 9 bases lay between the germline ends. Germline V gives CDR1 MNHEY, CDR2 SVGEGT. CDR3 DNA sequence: TGTGCCAGCAGTTCTCTGGGCACCTACAATGAGCAGTTCTTC. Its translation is CASSSLGTYNEQFF.

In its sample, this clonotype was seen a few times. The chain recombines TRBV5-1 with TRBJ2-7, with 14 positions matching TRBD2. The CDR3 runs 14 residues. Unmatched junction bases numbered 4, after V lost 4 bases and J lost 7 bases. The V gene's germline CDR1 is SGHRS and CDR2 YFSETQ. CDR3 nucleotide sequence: TGCGCCAGCAGCATGGGACTAGCGGGGGTAGAGCAGTACTTC. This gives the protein CASSMGLAGVEQYF.